The 29 T cell receptor beta chains given below trace back to one sample, sequenced in a study of cytomegalovirus exposure and HLA in healthy donors. PCR primers comprised 60 Vbeta and 13 Jbeta primers. Profiling relied on immunoSEQ multiplex PCR, and the TCRdb table lists in-frame clones only, not all of them. This sample has 90,000 to 120,000 clones, with around 80% found just once. Sequencing was performed on PBMCs. The receptors derive from a man under 40 in good health and CMV-seropositive.

The chain couples TRBV19 to TRBJ1-2, with a weak D call TRBD1 (6 bases). The length of the CDR3 is 15 residues. The germline V gene has CDR1 LNHDA and CDR2 SQIVND (reference sequence). V gave up 4 bases and J gave up 5 bases, with 17 bases separating them. This chain's CDR3 is CASSKGDTRIYGYTF. As DNA, the CDR3 is TGTGCCAGTAGTAAGGGGGACACCAGGATTTATGGCTACACCTTC.

V usage is TRBV5-5 and J usage is TRBJ2-7; D is perhaps TRBD2 (5 bases). The CDR3 spans 16 residues. V was pared by 6 bases and J by 2 bases, with 21 bases between. The V gene's germline CDR1 is SGHKS and CDR2 YYEKEE (reference sequence). Written as DNA, the CDR3 is TGTGCCAGCAACGACACGGGTGACGGGGAGCCCTACGAGCAGTACTTC. Its protein is CASNDTGDGEPYEQYF.

CDR3 sequence: CASSPGTTHEQFF. The CDR3 bases are TGCGCCAGCAGCCCGGGGACTACACATGAGCAGTTCTTC. This chain joins TRBV5-1 and TRBJ2-1; 7 nucleotides line up with TRBD2. There are 13 residues in the CDR3. Looked up from germline, CDR1 is SGHRS and CDR2 is YFSETQ. The V gene end was trimmed by 4 bases and the J gene end by 8 bases; junction bases not matched to a gene: 6.

The V call is TRBV25-1, the J call TRBJ1-3; tentative D call: TRBD1 (6 bases). Looked up from germline, CDR1 is MGHDK and CDR2 is SYGVNS. The CDR3 length is 15 residues. Trimming stripped 7 bases from V and 0 bases from J, with 13 bases between. CDR3 DNA: TGTGCCAGCACAGATACAGGGAGCTCTGGAAACACCATATATTTT. Its protein product is CASTDTGSSGNTIYF.

The chain joins TRBV9 to TRBJ2-5; D may be TRBD2 (6 bases). CDR1 SGDLS and CDR2 YYNGEE come from the germline V gene. V lost 0 bases, J lost 4 bases, and 10 bases lay in between. The CDR3 length is 14 residues. This CDR3 is CASSVGWGGETQYF. In nucleotides, the CDR3 is TGTGCCAGCAGCGTAGGGTGGGGAGGAGAGACCCAGTACTTC.

This clone appeared a single time. V and J are TRBV7-9 and TRBJ1-5, with D hard to call. The CDR3 runs to 15 residues. CDR1 is SEHNR, CDR2 FQNEAQ, per germline (reference sequence). Trimming cost V 4 bases and J 7 bases, with 17 bases left between them. The CDR3: CASSSPGLGGQPQHF. The CDR3 DNA is TGTGCCAGCAGCTCCCCTGGCCTGGGCGGGCAGCCCCAGCATTTT.

This clone was detected once. J is TRBJ2-1 and V is TRBV27, with a tentative D call TRBD2 (6 bases). The germline CDR1 and CDR2 sequences are MNHEY and SMNVEV (reference sequence). V shed 0 bases and J shed 4 bases, with 16 bases lying between them. This CDR3 is built from 17 residues. DNA for the CDR3: TGTGCCAGCAGTTTATCGTGGGCGGCAGGGAGGTACAATGAGCAGTTCTTC. Amino acid sequence: CASSLSWAAGRYNEQFF.

This clone was observed a few times. The V call is TRBV2, the J call TRBJ1-6; D may be TRBD1 (6 bases). Germline lookup yields CDR1 SNHLY and CDR2 FYNNEI. The length of the CDR3 is 14 residues. Trimming cost V 5 bases and J 7 bases, with 12 bases left between them. CDR3 sequence: CASSSYTGNSPLHF. The CDR3 DNA reads as TGTGCCAGCAGTTCCTACACAGGGAATTCACCCCTCCACTTT.

The chain is built from TRBV27 and TRBJ2-5, with 8 positions matching TRBD1. The junction had 10 bases not matched to a gene; V was cut back by 3 bases and J by 10 bases. This CDR3 is 14 amino acids long. The germline V gene has CDR1 MNHEY and CDR2 SMNVEV (reference sequence). The CDR3: CASSLYGQGSGQYF. The DNA for the CDR3 is TGTGCCAGCAGTTTGTATGGACAGGGTAGTGGCCAGTACTTC.

DNA of the CDR3: TGCGCCAGCAGCTTGACGAGCGGGGGGGGTCCAGATACGCAGTATTTT. Its translation is CASSLTSGGGPDTQYF. The genes are TRBV5-1 and TRBJ2-3; TRBD2 matches at 10 bases. In germline, CDR1 is SGHRS, CDR2 YFSETQ. The CDR3 runs 16 residues. Trimming cost V 1 base and J 4 bases; bases outside gene matches: 6.

This chain uses TRBV11-2 with TRBJ2-5; 12 positions agree with TRBD2. Trimming took 1 base from V and 4 from J; bases not matched to a gene: 4. Germline V gene data show CDR1 as SGHAT and CDR2 as FQNNGV. CDR3 length: 16 amino acids. CDR3 DNA: TGTGCCAGCAGCTTAGGACTAGCGGGGGCACCAGAGACCCAGTACTTC. Its protein is CASSLGLAGAPETQYF.

V is TRBV4-2 and J is TRBJ2-1; 8 bases are a match to TRBD2. Trimming at V came to 0 bases and at J to 4 bases, leaving 8 bases not matched to a gene. This CDR3 spans 17 amino acids. CDR1 and CDR2 (germline): LGHNA, YNFKEQ. The CDR3 loop reads CASSQDLGLAGYNEQFF. CDR3 nucleotide sequence: TGTGCCAGCAGCCAAGATCTCGGGCTAGCGGGTTACAATGAGCAGTTCTTC.

CDR3 bases: TGTGCCAGCAGCCATTTCAGGGGGCGTAACACTGAAGCTTTCTTT. Amino acid sequence: CASSHFRGRNTEAFF. V is TRBV7-8 and J is TRBJ1-1, with 8 bases lining up with TRBD1. Germline CDR1 reads SGHVS; CDR2 reads FQNEAQ. V dropped 5 bases and J dropped 2; count of bases not matched to a gene: 7. The CDR3 has 15 amino acids.

This chain links TRBV21-1 with TRBJ2-7; the table's D gene call, TRBD2, was not cross checked with the DNA. TRBV21-1 is a recognized pseudogene. This CDR3 spans 17 amino acids. The CDR3: CASSKDRGTRPFSEQYF. CDR3 nucleotide sequence: TGTGCCAGCAGCAAAGATCGAGGGACTAGACCTTTTAGCGAGCAGTACTTC.

This chain links TRBV6-1 with TRBJ1-3, with D unclear. Looked up from germline, CDR1 is MNHNS and CDR2 is SASEGT. The CDR3 runs 15 residues. Trimming removed 1 base from V and 3 bases from J, with 10 bases in between. For the CDR3, the DNA is TGTGCCAGCAGTGAAGTTAGTTTTCTTGGAAACACCATATATTTT. Amino acids: CASSEVSFLGNTIYF.

This clone was found once. The genes are TRBV5-8 and TRBJ1-3; the D is unclear. The V and J ends lost 0 bases and 0 bases respectively, with 7 bases between them. The CDR3 contains 15 residues. From germline, CDR1 is SGHTS and CDR2 YDEGEE. CDR3 sequence: CASSLDGASGNTIYF. DNA of the CDR3: TGTGCCAGCAGCTTGGACGGTGCCTCTGGAAACACCATATATTTT.

The CDR3 DNA follows: TGTGCCAGTAGTTCCACTCGACAGGAGCAGTACTTC. This codes for CASSSTRQEQYF. The gene calls are TRBV19 and TRBJ2-7, with D maybe TRBD1 (5 bases). V was trimmed by 5 bases and J by 7 bases, leaving 12 bases between them. The CDR3 sequence is 12 residues long. The V gene's germline CDR1 is LNHDA and CDR2 SQIVND (reference sequence). The full variable domain, with the rest looked up from reference TRBV19 and TRBJ2-7, is DGGITQSPKYLFRKEGQNVTLSCEQNLNHDAMYWYRQDPGQGLRLIYYSQIVNDFQKGDIAEGYSVSREKKESFPLTVTSAQKNPTAFYLCASSSTRQEQYFGPGTRLTVT.

The rearrangement joins TRBV11-2 to TRBJ1-2; TRBD1 is a possible D gene (6 bases). The length of the CDR3 is 17 residues. V lost 3 bases and J lost 8, with 25 bases in between. Germline loops: CDR1 SGHAT, CDR2 FQNNGV. CDR3 sequence (DNA): TGTGCCAGCAGCTTGGGGGCGGGGGGGACCAGACCGGACGGCTACACCTTC. Translated, it gives CASSLGAGGTRPDGYTF.

This rearrangement joins TRBV4-1 to TRBJ2-1, with 9 positions matching TRBD2. Germline CDR1 reads MGHRA; CDR2 reads YSYEKL. V shed 2 bases and J 9 bases; nucleotides not matched to a gene: 5. CDR3 length: 14 amino acids. The CDR3 region is CASSQSGGGGEQFF. DNA for the CDR3: TGCGCCAGCAGCCAATCGGGCGGGGGGGGTGAGCAGTTCTTC.

The rearrangement joins TRBV18 to TRBJ2-3, with D possibly TRBD1 on 5 matching bases. In germline, CDR1 is KGHSH, CDR2 LQKENI. The CDR3 runs to 15 residues. The V gene lost 1 base and the J gene lost 2 bases, with 10 bases spanning the gap. Written as DNA, the CDR3 is TGTGCCAGCTCACCACAGACAGTTTTCACAGATACGCAGTATTTT. It yields the protein CASSPQTVFTDTQYF.

CDR3 coding DNA: TGTGCCAGCAGCTTGTGGACTATTTCGACCCAAGAGACCCAGTACTTC. It translates to CASSLWTISTQETQYF. This sequence joins TRBV7-2 and TRBJ2-5; the D gene is possibly TRBD2 (6 bases). V gave up 3 bases and J gave up 1 base, with 15 bases separating them. This CDR3 spans 16 amino acids. Germline CDR1 is SGHTA and CDR2 is FQGNSA.

The chain has TRBV5-1 and TRBJ1-2, with 9 bases identical to TRBD1. The CDR3 has 16 amino acids. Germline V gene data show CDR1 as SGHRS and CDR2 as YFSETQ. V gave up 0 bases and J gave up 0 bases; unmatched junction bases: 3. CDR3 DNA sequence: TGCGCCAGCAGCTTGGTGGGACAGGGTTCTAACTATGGCTACACCTTC. Translated: CASSLVGQGSNYGYTF.

V is TRBV6-1 and J is TRBJ2-5, with D perhaps matching TRBD1 (5 bases). Germline V gives CDR1 MNHNS, CDR2 SASEGT. V was shortened by 2 bases and J by 4 bases, with 8 bases between the two germline ends. The CDR3 extends over 13 amino acids. This chain's CDR3 is CASSEQGAETQYF. The CDR3 DNA follows: TGTGCCAGCAGTGAACAAGGGGCAGAGACCCAGTACTTC.

J is TRBJ2-1 and V is TRBV27; TRBD2 agrees at 15 bases. There are 24 residues in the CDR3. Trimming removed 5 bases from V and 0 bases from J; junction bases left unmatched: 23. Germline V gene sequence: CDR1 MNHEY, CDR2 SMNVEV (reference sequence). For the CDR3, the DNA is TGTGCCAGCAGTCCCCGGGGACAGGGGACACGGACTAGCGGGGGGGCCGGCTCCTACAATGAGCAGTTCTTC. It specifies CASSPRGQGTRTSGGAGSYNEQFF.

The chain recombines TRBV5-4 with TRBJ2-7; 9 nucleotides line up with TRBD2. With V trimmed by 0 bases and J by 2 bases, 3 bases remained unmatched. Germline CDR1 reads SGHNT; CDR2 reads YYREEE (reference sequence). CDR3 length equals 15 residues. The CDR3 loop is CASSLVAGGTYEQYF. Written as DNA, the CDR3 is TGTGCCAGCAGCTTGGTGGCGGGGGGGACCTACGAGCAGTACTTC.

J is TRBJ2-7 and V is TRBV16, with D perhaps matching TRBD2 (7 bases). The CDR3 totals 13 residues. Between the trimmed V and J ends, which lost 0 bases and 6 bases, there was a span of 9 bases. CDR1 is KGHSY and CDR2 is FQNENV in the germline V gene. In DNA, the CDR3 is TGTGCCAGCAGCCAATCAGGGGGGGGCGAGCAGTACTTC. Residues: CASSQSGGGEQYF. The whole variable domain, remainder taken from reference TRBV16 and TRBJ2-7, is GEEVAQTPKHLVRGEGQKAKLYCAPIKGHSYVFWYQQVLKNEFKFLISFQNENVFDETGMPKERFSAKCLPNSPCSLEIQATKLEDSAVYFCASSQSGGGEQYFGPGTRLTVT.

The rearrangement uses TRBV27 and TRBJ1-2, with D possibly being TRBD1 (6 bases). The CDR3 is made up of 13 amino acids. CDR1 is MNHEY and CDR2 is SMNVEV in the germline V gene (reference sequence). Trimming pared 6 bases from V and 5 bases from J, leaving 13 bases between. The CDR3 DNA follows: TGTGCCAGCAGGGACCTGGGGGCGTATGGCTACACCTTC. It is translated as CASRDLGAYGYTF.

This rearrangement joins TRBV27 to TRBJ1-2; D not resolved. Trimming removed 5 bases from V and 8 bases from J, with 15 bases in between. This CDR3 has 13 residues. The germline CDR1 and CDR2 sequences are MNHEY and SMNVEV (reference sequence). Here the CDR3 reads CASSTAGRDGYTF. CDR3 in DNA: TGTGCCAGCAGTACAGCGGGAAGAGACGGCTACACCTTC.

V usage is TRBV18 and J usage is TRBJ1-2; possible D gene TRBD1, 5 bases. CDR1 and CDR2 (germline): KGHSH, LQKENI. CDR3 length: 14 amino acids. The ends were cut back, 6 bases at V and 0 bases at J, with 11 bases in the middle. Written as DNA, the CDR3 is TGTGCCAGCTCGGGCGGAGGGGCTAACTATGGCTACACCTTC. It translates to CASSGGGANYGYTF. Full variable domain (remainder filled in from reference TRBV18 and TRBJ1-2): NAGVMQNPRHLVRRRGQEARLRCSPMKGHSHVYWYRQLPEEGLKFMVYLQKENIIDESGMPKERFSAEFPKEGPSILRIQQVVRGDSAAYFCASSGGGANYGYTFGSGTRLTVV.